These 24 T cell receptor beta chains were all obtained from the same sample, sequenced in a study of blood T cells in healthy people across ages. Primed by a sample-barcoded 5' primer and a J-beta primer mix, a second PCR proceeded for about 6 to 11 cycles. TCRdb redid the calling of the 5' RACE reads with MiXCR, one entry per CDR3 protein. The top ten hold roughly 26% of the sample, which has roughly 830,000 distinct CDR3 sequences, about 59% seen once. Source material: blood. These receptors were collected from a man aged 25 to 40 in good health.

This sequence joins TRBV4-1 and TRBJ2-5; no clear D. The J call is in doubt because the DNA end fits TRBJ2-7 better. Looked up from germline, CDR1 is MGHRA and CDR2 is YSYEKL. The CDR3 runs to 13 residues. DNA of the CDR3: TGCGCCAGCAGCCAAGAGGCTTATGACGAGCAGTACTTC. Translated: CASSQEAYDEQYF.

This clonotype was counted once. The chain couples TRBV20-1 to TRBJ2-7, with 7 bases fitting TRBD1. V lost 6 bases and J lost 3; bases outside the gene matches: 11. Germline CDR1 DFQATT, CDR2 SNEGSKA (reference sequence). This CDR3 region has 14 residues. The CDR3 DNA reads TGCAGTGCCAATTCGGGACAGAAGAACTACGAGCAGTACTTC. Its protein is CSANSGQKNYEQYF.

The genes are TRBV6-2 or TRBV6-3 and TRBJ2-1; 9 bases align to TRBD1. V dropped 7 bases and J dropped 7; count of bases not matched to a gene: 11. Per germline, CDR1 MNHEY and CDR2 SVGEGT. There are 15 residues in the CDR3. The CDR3 DNA sequence: TGTGCCAGCACCTCTCGGGACAGGGTTACGAATGAGCAGTTCTTC. This gives the protein CASTSRDRVTNEQFF.

The CDR3 here is CSARDSAGRTDTQYF. In DNA, the CDR3 is TGCAGTGCTAGAGATTCGGCAGGTCGCACAGATACGCAGTATTTT. The V call is TRBV20-1, the J call TRBJ2-3; unclear D gene. CDR1 and CDR2 from the germline V gene are DFQATT and SNEGSKA (reference sequence). V lost 0 bases, J lost 1 base, and 11 bases lay in between. The CDR3 is 15 residues long.

The chain has TRBV6-5 and TRBJ2-6; 11 nucleotides agree with TRBD1. V gave up 8 bases and J gave up 2 bases; unmatched junction bases: 5. Germline V gene sequence: CDR1 MNHEY, CDR2 SVGAGI. CDR3 size: 16 residues. CDR3 bases: TGTGCCAGCCTCGGACAGGGGGCGGCTGGGGCCAACGTCCTGACTTTC. Amino acids: CASLGQGAAGANVLTF.

The genes are TRBV5-1 and TRBJ2-5; no reliable D call. Trimming left V 4 bases short and J 2 bases short, with 21 bases between. Germline lookup yields CDR1 SGHRS and CDR2 YFSETQ. This CDR3 comprises 17 residues. CDR3 sequence (DNA): TGCGCCAGCAGCCCCCCAGAAAGTACGGTGGGGCAAGAGACCCAGTACTTC. Translation: CASSPPESTVGQETQYF.

The chain employs TRBV7-2 and TRBJ1-5; a possible D gene is TRBD1 (5 bases). Germline lookup yields CDR1 SGHTA and CDR2 FQGNSA. This CDR3 spans 16 amino acids. V was shortened by 1 base and J by 2 bases, with 12 bases between the two germline ends. For the CDR3, the DNA is TGTGCCAGCAGCTTAGTGGGTGCGGGGGGCAATCAGCCCCAGCATTTT. Translation: CASSLVGAGGNQPQHF. Full variable domain (rest looked up from reference TRBV7-2 and TRBJ1-5): GAGVSQSPSNKVTEKGKDVELRCDPISGHTALYWYRQSLGQGLEFLIYFQGNSAPDKSGLPSDRFSAERTGGSVSTLTIQRTQQEDSAVYLCASSLVGAGGNQPQHFGDGTRLSIL.

This chain uses TRBV20-1 with TRBJ2-7, with D perhaps TRBD2 (6 bases). The DNA end is a closer match to TRBJ2-1, so the J assignment may be wrong. This CDR3 comprises 14 residues. The germline V gene has CDR1 DFQATT and CDR2 SNEGSKA (reference sequence). The CDR3 sequence is CSAEGGGANNEQFF. The DNA of the CDR3 is TGCAGTGCTGAGGGCGGCGGGGCAAACAATGAGCAGTTCTTC.

The J gene is TRBJ2-7, the V gene TRBV3-1; D is undetermined. The germline V gene encodes CDR1 LGHDT and CDR2 YNNKEL (reference sequence). This CDR3 has 14 amino acids. Trimming cost V 4 bases and J 6 bases, with 16 bases left between them. CDR3 protein: CASSRDGLNGEQYF. CDR3 DNA sequence: TGTGCCAGCAGCCGCGATGGTCTGAACGGCGAGCAGTACTTC.

The chain couples TRBV4-2 to TRBJ1-6, with 7 bases aligning to TRBD1. Germline trimming cut 6 bases from V and 0 bases from J; bases unmatched to any gene: 14. The CDR3 totals 19 residues. Germline V gene lookup returns CDR1 LGHNA and CDR2 YNFKEQ. This CDR3 is CASRQTSQGWSSYNSPLHF. DNA for the CDR3: TGTGCCAGCAGACAAACCTCACAGGGGTGGAGCTCCTATAATTCACCCCTCCACTTT.

The count of this clonotype is one. This rearrangement joins TRBV12-3 or TRBV12-4 to TRBJ1-6; 7 positions agree with TRBD1. The CDR3 covers 14 residues. The J segment lost 9 bases and the V segment lost 6 bases, leaving 8 bases of the junction unmatched. CDR3 region: CASRPQGTGSPLHF. CDR3 DNA: TGTGCCAGCAGACCACAGGGGACGGGTTCACCCCTCCACTTT.

This rearrangement joins TRBV25-1 to TRBJ2-7; 8 nucleotides line up with TRBD1. The germline gives CDR1 MGHDK, CDR2 SYGVNS. CDR3 length equals 13 residues. J was trimmed by 5 bases and V by 7 bases; bases with no gene match: 7. DNA of the CDR3: TGTGCCAGCACCGGGACAGGCGTAAACGAGCAGTACTTC. It is translated as CASTGTGVNEQYF.

The chain couples TRBV27 to TRBJ2-3; D tentatively fits TRBD1 or TRBD2 (5 bases each). V dropped 7 bases and J dropped 8 bases, with 10 bases sitting between them. There are 11 residues in the CDR3. The germline gives CDR1 MNHEY, CDR2 SMNVEV (reference sequence). The CDR3 DNA is TGTGCCAGCATGCTGGGACGTACGCAGTATTTT. Translating gives CASMLGRTQYF.

V and J are TRBV4-1 and TRBJ2-2, with no clear D. This CDR3 has 14 amino acids. Germline CDR1 is MGHRA and CDR2 is YSYEKL. The ends were cut back, 4 bases at V and 6 bases at J, with 12 bases in the middle. CDR3 nucleotide sequence: TGCGCCAGCAGCCTGAGCGCGCTCGCCGGGGAGCTGTTTTTT. This translates into CASSLSALAGELFF.

The chain couples TRBV6-2 or TRBV6-3 to TRBJ1-1, with D unclear. V was clipped by 7 bases and J by 3 bases, with 18 bases between them. The CDR3 consists of 15 residues. Germline V gene data show CDR1 as MNHEY and CDR2 as SVGEGT. The CDR3 nucleotides are TGTGCCAGCAAAACCGACCACCGGGTCCACACTGAAGCTTTCTTT. Protein: CASKTDHRVHTEAFF.

This clonotype came up a few times. The chain is built from TRBV12-3 or TRBV12-4 and TRBJ2-7, with 7 bases aligning to TRBD1. J gave up 5 bases and V 6 bases, and 10 bases lay outside the gene matches. The length of the CDR3 is 14 residues. The CDR3 loop is CASSQRQGVNEQYF. CDR3 sequence (DNA): TGTGCCAGCAGCCAAAGACAGGGTGTCAACGAGCAGTACTTC.

This clonotype was detected ten times or more. J is TRBJ2-2 and V is TRBV20-1; no reliable D call. Germline values: CDR1 DFQATT, CDR2 SNEGSKA (reference sequence). Between the trimmed V and J ends, which lost 5 bases and 6 bases, there was a span of 10 bases. This CDR3 is 12 amino acids long. The CDR3 here is CSAPNEAGELFF. Written as DNA, the CDR3 is TGCAGTGCTCCGAATGAGGCCGGGGAGCTGTTTTTT.

The V and J genes are TRBV20-1 and TRBJ2-5, with 7 bases matching TRBD1. The DNA end lines up better with TRBJ2-7; the J call may be wrong. This CDR3 contains 15 residues. Germline V gene sequence: CDR1 DFQATT, CDR2 SNEGSKA (reference sequence). The CDR3 DNA is TGCAGTGCTAGAAGGGGGCACGGAGAGGGTTACGAGCAGTACTTC. This sequence encodes CSARRGHGEGYEQYF.

The chain links TRBV3-1 to TRBJ1-2, with D maybe TRBD1 (6 bases). V shed 4 bases and J shed 8 bases, with 17 bases lying between them. CDR1 and CDR2 from the germline V gene are LGHDT and YNNKEL (reference sequence). There are 14 residues in the CDR3. DNA for the CDR3: TGTGCCAGCAGCCGAACTCAGGGGATTAGCGGCTACACCTTC. Amino acid sequence: CASSRTQGISGYTF.

This clonotype was seen a handful of times. The chain uses TRBV6-5 and TRBJ1-2, with D tentatively TRBD1 (5 bases). Between the trimmed V and J ends, which lost 0 bases and 7 bases, there was a span of 21 bases. From germline, CDR1 is MNHEY and CDR2 SVGAGI. This CDR3 is 17 amino acids long. The CDR3 DNA reads as TGTGCCAGCAGTTACTCTTCAGGGACCAACCGGATGTCTGGCTACACCTTC. This translates into CASSYSSGTNRMSGYTF.

This rearrangement joins TRBV20-1 to TRBJ2-7; 10 nucleotides align to TRBD1. The germline V gene has CDR1 DFQATT and CDR2 SNEGSKA (reference sequence). The CDR3 consists of 14 residues. V lost 6 bases and J lost 7; bases outside the gene matches: 12. CDR3 bases: TGCAGTGCGGAACAGACAGGGGGCTTCCGAGAGCAGTACTTC. Translated: CSAEQTGGFREQYF.

On this clonotype itself: A read error may account for a junction end that differs from germline. This rearrangement joins TRBV4-2 to TRBJ2-4, with TRBD2 matching 9 bases. The CDR3 contains 17 residues. Germline V gene data show CDR1 as LGHNA and CDR2 as YNFKEQ. CDR3 in amino acids: CAGSPRAGGTDKNIQYF. The CDR3 nucleotides are TGTGCCGGCAGCCCTAGAGCGGGGGGTACAGACAAAAACATTCAGTACTTC.

The V call is TRBV5-1, the J call TRBJ2-1, with TRBD2 identical over 14 bases. The CDR3 consists of 13 residues. From germline, CDR1 is SGHRS and CDR2 YFSETQ. Trimming removed 3 bases from V and 15 bases from J; junction bases left unmatched: 5. CDR3 protein: CASSSGLAGVRFF. The CDR3 DNA is TGCGCCAGCAGCTCGGGACTAGCGGGAGTTAGGTTCTTC.

This clonotype was detected only a few times. This chain connects TRBV7-2 to TRBJ2-5, with 12 positions matching TRBD2. The CDR3 is 14 residues long. Germline V lookup: CDR1 SGHTA, CDR2 FQGNSA. V dropped 10 bases and J dropped 1; count of bases not matched to a gene: 4. CDR3 coding DNA: TGTGCCACCCGGACTAGCGGGATCCAAGAGACCCAGTACTTC. Translation: CATRTSGIQETQYF.